This T cell receptor (beta chain) was retrieved from a study of blood T cell repertoires in COVID-19. Background on the study: Samples of COVID-19 (acute and convalescent) were obtained from the United States, Italy and Spain.

What the recovered Cohort 3 donors had was two negative PCRs, clearance, or symptom resolution. This CDR3 spans 14 amino acids. Germline values: CDR1 KGHDR, CDR2 SFDVKD. The V gene end was trimmed by 4 bases and the J gene end by 4 bases; junction bases not matched to a gene: 5. Profiling relied on immunoSEQ multiplex PCR, and the TCRdb table lists in-frame clones only, not all of them. The sample holds about 130,000 clones; roughly four fifths are singletons and the top ten take about 20%. V usage is TRBV24-1 and J usage is TRBJ1-2, with 7 bases fitting TRBD1. The TCR was taken from a man between 25 and 39 years old who had recovered from COVID-19. The source material was PBMCs or T cells enriched from blood (not recorded which). The CDR3 nucleotides are TGTGCCACCAGTGACCGGGACAGAACCTATGGCTACACCTTC. This gives the protein CATSDRDRTYGYTF.